Each of the 22 T cell receptor beta chains below was sequenced from the same sample in a study of tumor and adjacent non-tumor tissue in lung cancer. The library came from three nested PCR rounds adapted from ARM-PCR protocols. TCRdb fed the multiplex PCR reads into MiXCR, producing one record per CDR3 protein. This table holds approximately 79,000 distinct CDR3 sequences, over 60% found once. No cell sorting was done before RNA was extracted from the tissue. Material: lung tumor tissue. The source of these receptors is a woman aged 40 to 50 with non-small cell lung cancer.

V usage is TRBV14 and J usage is TRBJ2-1; D is tentatively TRBD1 or TRBD2 (6 bases each). Germline V lookup: CDR1 SGHDN, CDR2 FVKESK. The germline V and J ends were trimmed by 3 bases and 3 bases, with 21 bases remaining between them. The CDR3 covers 18 residues. CDR3 sequence: CASSQGGRRGSFYNEQFF. The CDR3 nucleotides are TGTGCCAGCAGCCAGGGAGGAAGGAGGGGGAGCTTCTACAATGAGCAGTTCTTC. The full variable domain, rest sourced from reference TRBV14 and TRBJ2-1, is EAGVTQFPSHSVIEKGQTVTLRCDPISGHDNLYWYRRVMGKEIKFLLHFVKESKQDESGMPNNRFLAERTGGTYSTLKVQPAELEDSGVYFCASSQGGRRGSFYNEQFFGPGTRLTVL.

This clonotype has at least ten counts. This chain links TRBV6-6 with TRBJ2-7; D possibly corresponds to TRBD1 (6 bases). The CDR3 length is 13 residues. Looked up from germline, CDR1 is MNHNY and CDR2 is SVGAGI (reference sequence). The germline V and J ends were trimmed by 2 bases and 3 bases, with 8 bases remaining between them. The CDR3: CASSYQGNYEQYF. CDR3 nucleotides: TGTGCCAGCAGTTACCAGGGGAACTACGAGCAGTACTTC.

About this clonotype: One end of the junction is discordant with germline, which a read error may explain. The rearrangement links TRBV29-1 to TRBJ1-2; 7 nucleotides match TRBD1. The CDR3 runs to 12 residues. Germline lookup yields CDR1 SQVTM and CDR2 ANQGSEA. CDR3 in amino acids: CSVEGDSYDYTF. The CDR3 DNA sequence: TGCAGTGTTGAAGGGGACAGCTATGACTACACCTTC.

The chain has TRBV6-5 and TRBJ1-5, with 9 positions matching TRBD1. This CDR3 is 15 amino acids long. J gave up 10 bases and V 2 bases, and 9 bases lay outside the gene matches. CDR1 is MNHEY, CDR2 SVGAGI, per germline. The CDR3, as DNA: TGTGCCAGCAGTTACACGACAGGGGGGGATCTACCCCAGCATTTT. This codes for CASSYTTGGDLPQHF.

A note on this clonotype: An end of the junction differs from the germline gene, which may be a read error. This chain uses TRBV11-2 with TRBJ2-4, with a possible D match to TRBD1 (6 bases). CDR3 length: 16 amino acids. CDR1 and CDR2 from the germline V gene are SGHAT and FQNNGV. The DNA for the CDR3 is TGTGTCAGCGGCTTATCCGGACAGTTATCCAAAAACATTCAGTACTTC. Translation gives CVSGLSGQLSKNIQYF.

As regards this clonotype: As the CDR3 is not closed by the conserved phenylalanine or tryptophan, this likely results from a read error. The rearrangement links TRBV6-6 to TRBJ2-7; TRBD1 aligns across 8 bases. Germline CDR1 MNHNY, CDR2 SVGAGI (reference sequence). CDR3 size: 16 residues. CDR3 residues: CASSYGGPQGAYEQYS. The CDR3 nucleotides are TGTGCCAGCAGTTACGGTGGCCCCCAGGGGGCCTATGAGCAGTACTCC.

As concerns this clonotype: Lacking the conserved final phenylalanine or tryptophan, this CDR3 likely reflects a read error. The CDR3 nucleotides read TGTGCCAGCAGCCAAGACGACACAGCAACTGATGAAAAACTGTTTTTG. Protein sequence: CASSQDDTATDEKLFL. The chain uses TRBV4-2 and TRBJ1-4; D gene uncertain. The CDR3 has 16 amino acids. Germline CDR1 reads LGHNA; CDR2 reads YNFKEQ.

Comments on this clonotype: A read error may produce the germline difference seen at one junction end. The chain is built from TRBV11-2 and TRBJ2-1; D is perhaps TRBD2 (5 bases). Germline CDR1 SGHAT, CDR2 FQNNGV. The CDR3 is made up of 15 amino acids. CDR3 in amino acids: CANSLDPSGWIEQSF. DNA of the CDR3: TGTGCCAACAGCTTAGATCCCAGCGGATGGATTGAGCAGTCCTTC.

Turning to this clonotype: The junction departs from the called germline gene at one end, perhaps through a read error. This chain connects TRBV11-2 to TRBJ1-1; D is unclear. CDR3 length: 12 amino acids. Germline-derived CDR1 and CDR2 are SGHAT and FQNNGV. CDR3 sequence (DNA): TGTGCCAGCTGCAATTCGGGGTTTGAGGCTCTCTTT. As protein: CASCNSGFEALF.

Of note for this clonotype: This may be a read error: a much more frequent sequence differs by one nucleotide. This chain connects TRBV4-2 to TRBJ2-7; D is possibly TRBD2 (5 bases). Between the trimmed V and J ends, which lost 0 bases and 2 bases, there was a span of 11 bases. CDR3 length: 15 residues. Germline V CDR1 and CDR2: LGHNA, YNFKEQ. CDR3 in amino acids: CASSQDGSMTYEQYF. The CDR3 coding sequence is TGTGCCAGCAGCCAAGATGGGAGCATGACCTACGAGCAGTACTTC.

As concerns this clonotype: This may be a read error: a much more frequent sequence differs by one nucleotide. The chain combines TRBV20-1 with TRBJ1-2; 7 bases map to TRBD1. Germline V gene sequence: CDR1 DFQATT, CDR2 SNEGSKA (reference sequence). The CDR3 is 13 residues long. The CDR3 DNA is TGCAGTGCTATAGACAGGGTTCGGAATGGCTGCACCTTC. This encodes CSAIDRVRNGCTF.

About this clonotype: At one boundary the junction diverges from the germline segment, which might be a read error. This rearrangement joins TRBV4-2 to TRBJ2-4, with D perhaps matching TRBD1 (6 bases). Germline-derived CDR1 and CDR2 are LGHNA and YNFKEQ. The CDR3 loop spans 18 amino acids. The CDR3 coding sequence is TGTGCCAGCAGCCCATCATGGACAGATAGTGGAACCAATAACATTCAGTACTTC. It specifies CASSPSWTDSGTNNIQYF.

The V and J genes are TRBV5-1 and TRBJ1-2; maybe TRBD1 (5 bases). V was shortened by 1 base and J by 7 bases, with 14 bases between the two germline ends. Looked up from germline, CDR1 is SGHRS and CDR2 is YFSETQ. The CDR3 runs 14 residues. The CDR3 bases are TGCGCCAGCAGCTTGAGAGAAGGGACCCCTGGCTACACCTTC. It yields the protein CASSLREGTPGYTF.

This chain joins TRBV29-1 and TRBJ2-3, with TRBD2 matching over 7 bases. The germline V gene encodes CDR1 SQVTM and CDR2 ANQGSEA. This CDR3 spans 16 amino acids. The CDR3 reads CSVLHPGLAGTDTQYF. As DNA, the CDR3 is TGCAGTGTTCTACACCCCGGTCTAGCGGGCACAGATACGCAGTATTTT.

This chain joins TRBV7-3 and TRBJ2-2, with 9 bases aligning to TRBD1. Germline V lookup: CDR1 SGHTA, CDR2 FQGTGA. Losses at the gene ends were 6 bases for V and 7 bases for J; bases not matched to a gene: 6. The CDR3 spans 14 residues. CDR3: CASSTGQGNGELFF. The CDR3 DNA follows: TGTGCCAGCAGTACGGGACAGGGTAACGGGGAGCTGTTTTTT.

This sequence joins TRBV11-2 and TRBJ2-2; 9 bases are a match to TRBD2. The CDR3 is 18 amino acids. The germline V gene encodes CDR1 SGHAT and CDR2 FQNNGV. The junction had 14 bases not matched to a gene; V was cut back by 7 bases and J by 2 bases. The CDR3 loop reads CASKFLGSGRTNTGELFF. Here the CDR3 DNA reads TGTGCCAGCAAATTTCTGGGAAGCGGGAGGACCAACACCGGGGAGCTGTTTTTT.

This clonotype occurred once. A junction end diverges from the germline sequence, so it may reflect a read error. The chain combines TRBV4-1 with TRBJ2-5, with D unclear. Germline CDR1 is MGHRA and CDR2 is YSYEKL. This CDR3 comprises 13 residues. CDR3 amino acids: CVSSPGPEETQYF. CDR3 nucleotide sequence: TGCGTCAGCAGCCCTGGGCCTGAGGAGACCCAGTACTTC.

This clonotype was counted at least ten times. As DNA, the CDR3 is TGTGCTAGTGGTTTGGGGACAGGGGCGTACAATGAGCAGTTCTTC. It specifies CASGLGTGAYNEQFF. The J gene is TRBJ2-1, the V gene TRBV12-5, with 9 bases lining up with TRBD1. CDR1 and CDR2 (germline): LGHNT, FRNRAP. Unmatched junction bases numbered 2, after V lost 1 base and J lost 4 bases. The CDR3 consists of 15 residues.

A word on this clonotype: Germline and junction disagree at one end, which may indicate a read error. The DNA for the CDR3 is TGTACCAGCAGCCTTAACGCCAGGGTAGTGGAGACCCAGTACTTC. The encoded protein is CTSSLNARVVETQYF. The V call is TRBV11-1, the J call TRBJ2-5, with D perhaps TRBD1 (5 bases). The CDR3 sequence is 15 residues long. Germline lookup yields CDR1 SGHAT and CDR2 FQDESV (reference sequence).

The rearrangement uses TRBV7-3 and TRBJ2-3; 9 bases match TRBD2. CDR1 and CDR2 (germline): SGHTA, FQGTGA. V was clipped by 5 bases and J by 3 bases; unmatched bases: 3. The CDR3 spans 14 residues. The chain's CDR3 is CASSPGLATDTQYF. The CDR3 DNA reads as TGTGCCAGCAGCCCGGGACTAGCAACAGATACGCAGTATTTT.

The rearrangement uses TRBV6-1 and TRBJ1-5; tentatively, D is TRBD1 (6 bases). The CDR3 contains 14 residues. V was pared by 10 bases and J by 3 bases, with 16 bases between. CDR1 is MNHNS, CDR2 SASEGT, per germline. CDR3 loop: CANRATGFNQPQHF. The CDR3 coding sequence is TGTGCCAACAGGGCCACTGGATTCAATCAGCCCCAGCATTTT.

This clonotype was observed a single time. Germline is not matched at one junction end, which may reflect a read error. The chain carries TRBV6-2 or TRBV6-3 and TRBJ2-3; TRBD2 might be the D (6 bases). The CDR3 sequence is 14 residues long. CDR1 and CDR2 from the germline V gene are MNHEY and SVGEGT. The CDR3 nucleotides read TGTGTCAGCAGTCCCCGCATGGGGGGAGGTACGCAGTATTTT. It encodes CVSSPRMGGGTQYF.